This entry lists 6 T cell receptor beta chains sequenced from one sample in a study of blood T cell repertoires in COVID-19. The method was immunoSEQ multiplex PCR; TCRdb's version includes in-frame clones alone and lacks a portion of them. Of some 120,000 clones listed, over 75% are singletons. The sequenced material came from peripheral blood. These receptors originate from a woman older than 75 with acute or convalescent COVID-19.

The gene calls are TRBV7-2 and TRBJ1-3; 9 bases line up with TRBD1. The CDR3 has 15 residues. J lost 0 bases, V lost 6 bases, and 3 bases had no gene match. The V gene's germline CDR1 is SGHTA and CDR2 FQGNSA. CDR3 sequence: CASRQTGGSGNTIYF. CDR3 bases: TGTGCCAGCAGGCAGACAGGGGGCTCTGGAAACACCATATATTTT.

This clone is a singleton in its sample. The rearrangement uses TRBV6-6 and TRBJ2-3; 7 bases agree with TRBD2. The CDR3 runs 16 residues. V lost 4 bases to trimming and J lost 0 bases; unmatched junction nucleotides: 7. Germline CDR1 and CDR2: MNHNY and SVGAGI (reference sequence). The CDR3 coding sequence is TGTGCCAGCAGTTCCAGGCCCGGGGGGAGCACAGATACGCAGTATTTT. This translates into CASSSRPGGSTDTQYF.

The CDR3 is CASSQGAGNTGELFF. The CDR3 DNA sequence: TGTGCCAGCAGCCAAGGCGCCGGGAACACCGGGGAGCTGTTTTTT. This chain uses TRBV3-1 (or the pseudogene TRBV3-2) with TRBJ2-2; no reliable D call. The V gene lost 1 base and the J gene lost 1 base, with 7 bases spanning the gap. CDR3 length: 15 residues. CDR1 LGHDT and CDR2 YNNKEL come from the germline V gene (reference sequence).

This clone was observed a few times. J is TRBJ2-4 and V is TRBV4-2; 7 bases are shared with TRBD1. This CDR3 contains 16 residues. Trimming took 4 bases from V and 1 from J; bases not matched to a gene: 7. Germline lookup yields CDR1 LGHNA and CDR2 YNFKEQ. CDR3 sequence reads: CASSPRQGEAKNIQYF. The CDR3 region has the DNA TGTGCCAGCAGCCCCCGACAGGGTGAGGCCAAAAACATTCAGTACTTC.

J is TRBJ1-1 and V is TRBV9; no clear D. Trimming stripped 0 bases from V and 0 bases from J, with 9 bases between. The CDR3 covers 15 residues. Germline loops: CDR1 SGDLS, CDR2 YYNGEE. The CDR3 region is CASSVGLSMNTEAFF. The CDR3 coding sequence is TGTGCCAGCAGCGTAGGACTCTCGATGAACACTGAAGCTTTCTTT.

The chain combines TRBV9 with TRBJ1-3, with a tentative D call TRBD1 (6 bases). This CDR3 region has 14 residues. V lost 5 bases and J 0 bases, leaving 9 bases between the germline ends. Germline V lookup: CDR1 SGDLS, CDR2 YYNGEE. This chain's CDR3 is CASSLDSSGNTIYF. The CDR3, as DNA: TGTGCCAGCAGTCTGGACAGCTCTGGAAACACCATATATTTT.